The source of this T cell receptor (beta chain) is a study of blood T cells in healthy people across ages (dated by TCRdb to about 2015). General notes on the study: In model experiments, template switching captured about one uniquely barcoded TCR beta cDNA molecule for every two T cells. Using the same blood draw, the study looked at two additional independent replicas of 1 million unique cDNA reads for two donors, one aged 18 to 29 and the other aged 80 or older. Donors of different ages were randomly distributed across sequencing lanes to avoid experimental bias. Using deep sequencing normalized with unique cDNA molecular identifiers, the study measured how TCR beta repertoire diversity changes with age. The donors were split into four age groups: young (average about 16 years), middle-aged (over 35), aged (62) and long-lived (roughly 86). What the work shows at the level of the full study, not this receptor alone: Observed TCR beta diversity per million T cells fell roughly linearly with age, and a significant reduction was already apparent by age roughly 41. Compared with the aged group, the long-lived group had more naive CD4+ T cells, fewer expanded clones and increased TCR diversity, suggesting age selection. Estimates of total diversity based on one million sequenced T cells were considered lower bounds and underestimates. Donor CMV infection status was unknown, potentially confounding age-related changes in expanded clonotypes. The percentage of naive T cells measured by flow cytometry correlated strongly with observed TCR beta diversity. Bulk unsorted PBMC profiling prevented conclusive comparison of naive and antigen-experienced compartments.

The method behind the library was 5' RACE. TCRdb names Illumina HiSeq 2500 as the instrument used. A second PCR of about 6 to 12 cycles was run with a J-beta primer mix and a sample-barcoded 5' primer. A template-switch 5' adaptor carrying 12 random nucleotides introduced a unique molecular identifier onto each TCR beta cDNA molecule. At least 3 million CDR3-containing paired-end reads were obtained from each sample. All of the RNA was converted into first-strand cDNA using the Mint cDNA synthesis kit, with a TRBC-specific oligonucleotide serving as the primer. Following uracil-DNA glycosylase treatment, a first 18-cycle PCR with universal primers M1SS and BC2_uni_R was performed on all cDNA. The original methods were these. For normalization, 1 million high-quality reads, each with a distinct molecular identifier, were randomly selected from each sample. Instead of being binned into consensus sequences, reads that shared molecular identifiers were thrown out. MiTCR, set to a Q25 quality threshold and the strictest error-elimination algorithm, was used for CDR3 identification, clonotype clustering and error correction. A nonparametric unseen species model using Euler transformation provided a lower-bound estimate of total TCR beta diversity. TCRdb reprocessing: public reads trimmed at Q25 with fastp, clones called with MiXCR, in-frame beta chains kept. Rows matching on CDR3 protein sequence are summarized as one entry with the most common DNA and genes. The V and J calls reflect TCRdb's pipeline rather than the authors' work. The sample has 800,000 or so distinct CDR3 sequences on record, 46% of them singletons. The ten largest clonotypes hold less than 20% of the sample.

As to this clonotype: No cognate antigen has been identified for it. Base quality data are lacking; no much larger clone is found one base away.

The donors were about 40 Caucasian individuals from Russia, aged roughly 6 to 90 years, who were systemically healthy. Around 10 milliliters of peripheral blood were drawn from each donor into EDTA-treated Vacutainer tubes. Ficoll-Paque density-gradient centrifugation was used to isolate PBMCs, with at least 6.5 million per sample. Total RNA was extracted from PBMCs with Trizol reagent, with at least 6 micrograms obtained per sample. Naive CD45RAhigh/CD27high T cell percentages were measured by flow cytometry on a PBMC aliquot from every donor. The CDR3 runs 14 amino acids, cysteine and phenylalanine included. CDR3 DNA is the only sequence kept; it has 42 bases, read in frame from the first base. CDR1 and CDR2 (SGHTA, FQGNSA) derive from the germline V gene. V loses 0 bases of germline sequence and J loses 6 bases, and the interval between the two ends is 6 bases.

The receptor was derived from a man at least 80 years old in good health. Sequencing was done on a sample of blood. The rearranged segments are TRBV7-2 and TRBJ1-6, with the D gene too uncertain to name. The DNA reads TGTGCCAGCAGCTTAGCGCCCCGTAATTCACCCCTCCACTTT. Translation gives CASSLAPRNSPLHF. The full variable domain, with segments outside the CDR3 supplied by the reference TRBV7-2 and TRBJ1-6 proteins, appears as GAGVSQSPSNKVTEKGKDVELRCDPISGHTALYWYRQSLGQGLEFLIYFQGNSAPDKSGLPSDRFSAERTGGSVSTLTIQRTQQEDSAVYLCASSLAPRNSPLHFGNGTRLTVT.